Following are 13 T cell receptor beta chains from one sample sequenced in a study of blood T cell repertoires in COVID-19. TCRdb's table, derived via immunoSEQ multiplex PCR, lists solely in-frame clones and lacks some. In the table there are about 47,000 clones, 82% of which are singletons. Sample: peripheral blood. The receptor source for this set is a woman aged 55-69 years with acute or convalescent COVID-19.

Here the CDR3 reads CAIHSYNEQFF. In DNA, the CDR3 is TGTGCCATACACTCCTACAATGAGCAGTTCTTC. V and J are TRBV2 and TRBJ2-1; D is ambiguous. Trimming pared 10 bases from V and 0 bases from J, leaving 4 bases between. The germline V gene encodes CDR1 SNHLY and CDR2 FYNNEI. CDR3 length: 11 residues.

V and J are TRBV7-8 and TRBJ2-7; 7 nucleotides line up with TRBD1. Germline CDR1 is SGHVS and CDR2 is FQNEAQ. The J segment lost 4 bases and the V segment lost 6 bases, leaving 12 bases of the junction unmatched. CDR3 size: 15 residues. In nucleotides, the CDR3 is TGTGCCAGCAGGCCTACAGGGGCTAGTGTTTACGAGCAGTACTTC. Translated, it gives CASRPTGASVYEQYF. Complete variable domain (other parts from reference TRBV7-8 and TRBJ2-7): GAGVSQSPRYKVAKRGQDVALRCDPISGHVSLFWYQQALGQGPEFLTYFQNEAQLDKSGLPSDRFFAERPEGSVSTLKIQRTQQEDSAVYLCASRPTGASVYEQYFGPGTRLTVT.

V gene TRBV30 combines with J gene TRBJ1-5, with D perhaps matching TRBD1 (5 bases). Germline V gene sequence: CDR1 GTSNPN, CDR2 SVGIG (reference sequence). V lost 2 bases and J 4 bases, leaving 9 bases between the germline ends. This CDR3 is built from 13 residues. CDR3: CAWSSGKNQPQHF. CDR3 sequence (DNA): TGTGCCTGGAGTTCAGGGAAGAATCAGCCCCAGCATTTT.

The chain has TRBV4-2 and TRBJ2-5; 9 nucleotides match TRBD2. From germline, CDR1 is LGHNA and CDR2 YNFKEQ. V was clipped by 0 bases and J by 4 bases; unmatched bases: 15. This CDR3 has 19 amino acids. The chain's CDR3 is CASSQDNRLTSGGRETQYF. CDR3 sequence (DNA): TGTGCCAGCAGCCAAGATAACCGCCTGACTAGCGGCGGGAGAGAGACCCAGTACTTC.

This clone was detected once. The chain has TRBV6-5 and TRBJ1-2; TRBD1 agrees at 7 bases. There are 12 residues in the CDR3. The ends lost 7 bases at V and 2 bases at J; junction bases unmatched: 1. Germline V gene lookup returns CDR1 MNHEY and CDR2 SVGAGI. This CDR3 reads CASKQGNYGYTF. CDR3 DNA: TGTGCCAGCAAACAGGGGAACTATGGCTACACCTTC.

The chain has TRBV12-3 or TRBV12-4 and TRBJ1-4; 7 nucleotides align to TRBD1. V trimming: 8 bases; J trimming: 6 bases; junction bases outside the gene matches: 6. This CDR3 is 13 amino acids long. CDR3: CASCRQGDEKLFF. CDR3 sequence (DNA): TGTGCCAGCTGTCGGCAGGGGGATGAAAAACTGTTTTTT.

This chain joins TRBV24-1 and TRBJ1-2; possibly TRBD1 for D (5 bases). CDR3 length: 13 amino acids. Trimming took off 3 bases at V and 4 bases at J, with 8 bases between the two ends. CDR1 and CDR2 (germline): KGHDR, SFDVKD. CDR3 sequence reads: CATSDGDFYGYTF. CDR3 DNA sequence: TGTGCCACCAGTGATGGGGACTTCTATGGCTACACCTTC.

The chain carries TRBV5-4 and TRBJ2-2; 8 nucleotides line up with TRBD1. Losses at the gene ends were 2 bases for V and 2 bases for J; bases not matched to a gene: 2. Germline lookup yields CDR1 SGHNT and CDR2 YYREEE (reference sequence). The CDR3 has 15 amino acids. The CDR3 bases are TGTGCCAGCAGCTTCGGACAGGGAAACACCGGGGAGCTGTTTTTT. This codes for CASSFGQGNTGELFF.

The chain recombines TRBV4-3 with TRBJ1-2, with unresolved D. V was clipped by 1 base and J by 4 bases, with 16 bases between them. This CDR3 comprises 16 residues. Germline values: CDR1 LGHNA, CDR2 YSLEER. CDR3 in amino acids: CASSQGSGILSYGYTF. CDR3 sequence (DNA): TGCGCCAGCAGCCAAGGGTCGGGAATTCTTAGCTATGGCTACACCTTC.

V is TRBV7-9 and J is TRBJ2-7; the match to TRBD2 covers 7 bases. CDR3 size: 18 residues. Germline V gene lookup returns CDR1 SEHNR and CDR2 FQNEAQ (reference sequence). With 3 bases clipped from V and 0 bases from J, the junction kept 14 bases outside the gene matches. The CDR3 nucleotides read TGTGCCAGCAGCTTGCGGGGGTCGGGTTCCTCGGGCTCCTACGAGCAGTACTTC. Translated, it gives CASSLRGSGSSGSYEQYF.

The chain combines TRBV7-3 with TRBJ2-2; D is possibly TRBD2 (6 bases). V was pared by 3 bases and J by 4 bases, with 15 bases between. CDR3 length equals 16 residues. Germline CDR1 and CDR2: SGHTA and FQGTGA. CDR3: CASSFGGAPSTGELFF. The CDR3 DNA follows: TGTGCCAGCAGCTTTGGAGGGGCCCCGAGCACCGGGGAGCTGTTTTTT.

The gene calls are TRBV9 and TRBJ1-1, with a tentative D call TRBD1 (6 bases). The length of the CDR3 is 13 residues. CDR1 SGDLS and CDR2 YYNGEE come from the germline V gene. Trimming shortened V by 4 bases and J by 7 bases, and 14 bases separated the two germline ends. CDR3 sequence (DNA): TGTGCCAGCAGCCCCGGGGGGCGCGTTGAAGCTTTCTTT. This sequence encodes CASSPGGRVEAFF.

This sequence joins TRBV12-3 or TRBV12-4 and TRBJ1-1; D is perhaps TRBD1 (5 bases). The V gene lost 3 bases and the J gene lost 6 bases, with 11 bases spanning the gap. The CDR3 covers 13 residues. The CDR3 DNA reads TGTGCCAGCAGTTTGGACACCCTCCCTGAAGCTTTCTTT. Protein product: CASSLDTLPEAFF.